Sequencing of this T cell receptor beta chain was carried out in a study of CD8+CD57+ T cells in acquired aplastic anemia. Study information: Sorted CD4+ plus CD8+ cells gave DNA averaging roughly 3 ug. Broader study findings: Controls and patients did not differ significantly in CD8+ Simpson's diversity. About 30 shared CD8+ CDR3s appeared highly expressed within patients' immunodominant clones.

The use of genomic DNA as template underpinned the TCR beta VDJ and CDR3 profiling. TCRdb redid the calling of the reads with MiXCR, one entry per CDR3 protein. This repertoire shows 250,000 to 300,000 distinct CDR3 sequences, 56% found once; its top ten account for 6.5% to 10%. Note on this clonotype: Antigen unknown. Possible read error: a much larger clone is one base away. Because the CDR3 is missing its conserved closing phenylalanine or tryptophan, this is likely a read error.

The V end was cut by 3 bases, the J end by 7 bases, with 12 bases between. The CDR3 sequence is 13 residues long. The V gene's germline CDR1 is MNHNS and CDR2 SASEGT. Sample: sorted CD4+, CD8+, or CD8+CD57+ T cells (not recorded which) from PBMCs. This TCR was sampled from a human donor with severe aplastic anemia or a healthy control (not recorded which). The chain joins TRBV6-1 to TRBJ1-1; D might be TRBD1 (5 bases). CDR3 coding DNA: TGTGCCAGCAGTGATCATAGGGGCTTTGAAGCTTTCTTG. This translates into CASSDHRGFEAFL.